Listed here are 25 T cell receptor beta chains from one sample, sequenced in a study of Ad26.COV2.S vaccination and SARS-CoV-2 variants. Sequencing was performed with immunoSEQ multiplex PCR; in TCRdb, only in-frame clones are kept and a portion is missing. This sample has 350,000 to 450,000 clones, with around 83% found just once. As to treatment: 15 to 20 received Ad26.COV2.S at low or high dose, single or two shots; roughly five received placebo; per-sample allocation not given. The samples date from day 63 after the first vaccine or placebo injection. The starting material was peripheral blood, obtained in a trial of Ad26.COV2.S vaccine versus placebo. The receptors were gathered from a person between 18 and 65 years old who received the Ad26.COV2.S COVID-19 vaccine or a placebo.

The rearrangement links TRBV5-1 to TRBJ2-7; 8 bases are a match to TRBD1. From germline, CDR1 is SGHRS and CDR2 YFSETQ. The CDR3 is made up of 15 amino acids. V shed 4 bases, J shed 1 base, and the junction held 7 bases outside the gene matches. CDR3 nucleotide sequence: TGCGCCAGCAGCGGAACAGGGGGATCGTCCTACGAGCAGTACTTC. Protein product: CASSGTGGSSYEQYF.

The chain employs TRBV4-3 and TRBJ1-1; no definite D call. The CDR3 sequence is 14 residues long. V was shortened by 3 bases and J by 4 bases, with 12 bases between the two germline ends. Germline values: CDR1 LGHNA, CDR2 YSLEER. The CDR3 sequence: CASSHGTSGTEAFF. The CDR3 nucleotides read TGCGCCAGCAGCCATGGTACCTCCGGCACTGAAGCTTTCTTT.

The J gene is TRBJ2-5, the V gene TRBV2; 7 nucleotides agree with TRBD1. The V and J ends lost 3 bases and 1 base, in that order; junction bases with no gene match: 5. Per germline, CDR1 SNHLY and CDR2 FYNNEI. The length of the CDR3 is 15 residues. The CDR3 loop is CASSDQGVPQETQYF. The CDR3 DNA reads TGTGCCAGCAGTGACCAGGGGGTTCCCCAAGAGACCCAGTACTTC.

A note on this clone: Within the sample, other DNA sequences also encode this same CDR3. J is TRBJ2-7 and V is TRBV6-5; TRBD1 aligns across 7 bases. The CDR3 runs to 13 residues. Looked up from germline, CDR1 is MNHEY and CDR2 is SVGAGI. V shed 7 bases, J shed 4 bases, and the junction held 7 bases outside the gene matches. The DNA of the CDR3 is TGTGCCAGCAACCGGGACAGAGCTTACGAGCAGTACTTC. Translating it yields CASNRDRAYEQYF.

Only a few counts were recorded for this clone. The CDR3 here is CASSPELIASSSPLHF. CDR3 coding DNA: TGTGCCAGCTCACCGGAGCTGATTGCATCTTCTTCACCCCTCCACTTT. The chain employs TRBV18 and TRBJ1-6; D unresolved. CDR1 KGHSH and CDR2 LQKENI come from the germline V gene. This CDR3 has 16 residues. Trimming cost V 3 bases and J 9 bases, with 18 bases left between them.

Worth noting for this clone: The same CDR3 is also encoded by other DNA sequences in this sample. This sequence joins TRBV11-2 and TRBJ2-3, with D uncertain. V was shortened by 5 bases and J by 0 bases, with 12 bases between the two germline ends. CDR1 is SGHAT and CDR2 is FQNNGV in the germline V gene. The CDR3 covers 15 residues. The CDR3 bases are TGTGCCAGCAGCAGCAGGTTGGCTAGCACAGATACGCAGTATTTT. It translates to CASSSRLASTDTQYF.

CDR3 protein: CATSGRPYSNQPQHF. DNA of the CDR3: TGTGCCACCAGCGGACGACCTTATAGCAATCAGCCCCAGCATTTT. The chain couples TRBV15 to TRBJ1-5, with D hard to call. Germline V gene lookup returns CDR1 LNHNV and CDR2 YYDKDF (reference sequence). V lost 5 bases and J 0 bases, leaving 11 bases between the germline ends. The CDR3 is made up of 15 amino acids.

As regards this clone: Other DNA sequences of this sample code for an identical CDR3. The rearrangement links TRBV12-3 or TRBV12-4 to TRBJ2-2; D is undetermined. The CDR3 extends over 12 amino acids. Trimming cost V 1 base and J 7 bases, with 4 bases left between them. CDR3 protein: CASSLGVGELFF. The CDR3 nucleotides read TGTGCCAGCAGTTTAGGAGTCGGGGAGCTGTTTTTT.

This clone has only one observation. The chain uses TRBV20-1 and TRBJ2-4, with D possibly being TRBD2 (5 bases). Germline V gene data show CDR1 as DFQATT and CDR2 as SNEGSKA (reference sequence). This CDR3 has 14 amino acids. V lost 3 bases, J lost 5 bases, and 14 bases lay in between. The chain's CDR3 is CSASWPGSENIQYF. For the CDR3, the DNA is TGCAGTGCTAGTTGGCCGGGGAGCGAAAACATTCAGTACTTC.

The chain combines TRBV4-1 with TRBJ2-7, with 9 bases aligning to TRBD1. This CDR3 is built from 15 residues. The J segment lost 6 bases and the V segment lost 4 bases, leaving 10 bases of the junction unmatched. CDR1 MGHRA and CDR2 YSYEKL come from the germline V gene. CDR3 coding DNA: TGCGCCAGCAGCCGTGGGGGACAGGGTGCAACCGAGCAGTACTTC. Encoded protein: CASSRGGQGATEQYF.

The CDR3: CASSHGWGENTEAFF. The CDR3 bases are TGTGCCAGCAGTCATGGCTGGGGGGAGAACACTGAAGCTTTCTTT. The rearrangement uses TRBV6-5 and TRBJ1-1, with TRBD1 as a possible D gene (5 bases). The CDR3 is 15 residues long. The V end was cut by 5 bases, the J end by 1 base, with 14 bases between. Per germline, CDR1 MNHEY and CDR2 SVGAGI.

In this sample, this clone turned up once. The rearrangement links TRBV4-3 to TRBJ2-7; unclear D gene. The CDR3 has 13 amino acids. In germline, CDR1 is LGHNA, CDR2 YSLEER. Trimming took off 3 bases at V and 3 bases at J, with 9 bases between the two ends. In DNA, the CDR3 is TGCGCCAGCAGCCAGGACGGTTACTACGAGCAGTACTTC. It is translated as CASSQDGYYEQYF.

This clone was counted between two and nine times. The gene calls are TRBV28 and TRBJ1-4; 7 bases align to TRBD1. Germline CDR1 reads MDHEN; CDR2 reads SYDVKM. The CDR3 consists of 15 residues. J was trimmed by 1 base and V by 2 bases; bases with no gene match: 1. In nucleotides, the CDR3 is TGTGCCAGCAGTTTAGACAGGGTAACTAATGAAAAACTGTTTTTT. This translates into CASSLDRVTNEKLFF.

DNA of the CDR3: TGTGCCAGCTCACCACGGGTCCGGGGATTGATGGGAGAGACCCAGTACTTC. Encoded protein: CASSPRVRGLMGETQYF. The genes are TRBV18 and TRBJ2-5, with D possibly being TRBD2 (5 bases). Trimming took off 1 base at V and 4 bases at J, with 19 bases between the two ends. Germline values: CDR1 KGHSH, CDR2 LQKENI. This CDR3 is 17 amino acids long. The variable domain in full, with the rest retrieved from reference TRBV18 and TRBJ2-5, is NAGVMQNPRHLVRRRGQEARLRCSPMKGHSHVYWYRQLPEEGLKFMVYLQKENIIDESGMPKERFSAEFPKEGPSILRIQQVVRGDSAAYFCASSPRVRGLMGETQYFGPGTRLLVL.

This rearrangement joins TRBV2 to TRBJ2-1, with no clear D. Germline assignment: CDR1 SNHLY and CDR2 FYNNEI. This CDR3 spans 11 amino acids. Trimming took off 8 bases at V and 5 bases at J, with 7 bases between the two ends. The CDR3 DNA reads TGTGCCAGCTTTGGAGACAATGAGCAGTTCTTC. It is translated as CASFGDNEQFF.

For this clone: This CDR3 is also generated by other DNA sequences in the sample. This sequence joins TRBV9 and TRBJ2-2; no clear D gene. V was trimmed by 0 bases and J by 7 bases, leaving 7 bases between them. This CDR3 has 13 amino acids. Germline values: CDR1 SGDLS, CDR2 YYNGEE. The CDR3 is CASSVEGYGELFF. For the CDR3, the DNA is TGTGCCAGCAGCGTAGAGGGTTACGGGGAGCTGTTTTTT.

CDR3 in DNA: TGCGCCAGCAGTGAGTACTCGGAGCAGTACTTC. It is translated as CASSEYSEQYF. The chain uses TRBV10-2 and TRBJ2-7, with unresolved D. Germline V gene data show CDR1 as WSHSY and CDR2 as SAAADI. Trimming shortened V by 1 base and J by 7 bases, and 5 bases separated the two germline ends. The CDR3 length is 11 residues.

This clone is a singleton in its sample. Written as DNA, the CDR3 is TGTGCCAGTAGTATAGGGGCCCGGACAGGGACCAATCAGCCCCAGCATTTT. This encodes CASSIGARTGTNQPQHF. V usage is TRBV19 and J usage is TRBJ1-5, with 8 bases identical to TRBD1. The trim removed 1 base at V and 3 bases at J, leaving 8 bases unmatched. Germline-derived CDR1 and CDR2 are LNHDA and SQIVND (reference sequence). This CDR3 spans 17 amino acids.

The chain carries TRBV5-1 and TRBJ2-7; D is possibly TRBD1 or TRBD2 (5 bases each). The germline gives CDR1 SGHRS, CDR2 YFSETQ. Deletions cut 0 bases from V and 7 bases from J, with 20 bases between. The CDR3 consists of 16 residues. CDR3 sequence (DNA): TGCGCCAGCAGCTTGGTTTCGGGGTTGGGGCTATGGGAGCAGTACTTC. Protein: CASSLVSGLGLWEQYF.

The chain is built from TRBV12-3 or TRBV12-4 and TRBJ2-1; 9 nucleotides agree with TRBD1. Losses at the gene ends were 8 bases for V and 8 bases for J; bases not matched to a gene: 4. The CDR3 is made up of 12 amino acids. The CDR3 bases are TGTGCCAGCCTCACAGGGGGCCATGAGCAGTTCTTC. Residues: CASLTGGHEQFF.

J is TRBJ1-2 and V is TRBV6-2 or TRBV6-3; D remains unclear. This CDR3 is 15 amino acids long. Germline loops: CDR1 MNHEY, CDR2 SVGEGT. The V and J ends lost 2 bases and 4 bases respectively, with 14 bases between them. The CDR3 DNA is TGTGCCAGCAGTTACGGCTCACTCCGAATCTATGGCTACACCTTC. It specifies CASSYGSLRIYGYTF.

This sequence joins TRBV6-6 and TRBJ1-1; D gene unclear. V lost 3 bases, J lost 5 bases, and 7 bases lay in between. Germline values: CDR1 MNHNY, CDR2 SVGAGI (reference sequence). The CDR3 totals 12 residues. The CDR3 DNA sequence: TGTGCCAGCAGTTATGGAAAAACTGAAGCTTTCTTT. Translated, it gives CASSYGKTEAFF.

The chain employs TRBV19 and TRBJ2-6, with D possibly matching TRBD1 (5 bases). This CDR3 comprises 14 residues. CDR1 is LNHDA, CDR2 SQIVND, per germline (reference sequence). V was shortened by 8 bases and J by 0 bases, with 8 bases between the two germline ends. The CDR3 here is CASSTASGANVLTF. The CDR3 region has the DNA TGTGCCAGTTCGACAGCCTCTGGGGCCAACGTCCTGACTTTC.

The CDR3 DNA reads TGTGCCTGGAGTGTATCTGGCATCCGGGGCTACACCTTC. It translates to CAWSVSGIRGYTF. The rearrangement joins TRBV30 to TRBJ1-2, with D unclear. This CDR3 spans 13 amino acids. V was pared by 0 bases and J by 8 bases, with 13 bases between. Germline assignment: CDR1 GTSNPN and CDR2 SVGIG (reference sequence). The variable domain in full, with the rest retrieved from reference TRBV30 and TRBJ1-2, is SQTIHQWPATLVQPVGSPLSLECTVEGTSNPNLYWYRQAAGRGLQLLFYSVGIGQISSEVPQNLSASRPQDRQFILSSKKLLLSDSGFYLCAWSVSGIRGYTFGSGTRLTVV.

The chain links TRBV5-6 to TRBJ1-5, with 12 bases matching TRBD1. J was trimmed by 7 bases and V by 3 bases; bases with no gene match: 8. Germline CDR1 reads SGHDT; CDR2 reads YYEEEE. The CDR3 extends over 16 amino acids. CDR3 sequence reads: CASSSLGTGGRQPQHF. The CDR3 region has the DNA TGTGCCAGCAGCTCCCTTGGGACAGGGGGCCGGCAGCCCCAGCATTTT.